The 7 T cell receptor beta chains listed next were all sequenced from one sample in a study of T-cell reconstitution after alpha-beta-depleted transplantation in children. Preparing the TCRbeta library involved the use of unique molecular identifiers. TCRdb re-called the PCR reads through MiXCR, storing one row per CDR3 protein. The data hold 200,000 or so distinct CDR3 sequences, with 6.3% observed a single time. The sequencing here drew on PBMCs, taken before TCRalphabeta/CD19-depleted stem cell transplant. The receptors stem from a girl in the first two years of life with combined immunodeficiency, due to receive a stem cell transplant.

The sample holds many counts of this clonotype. The CDR3 coding sequence is TGTGCCAGACCTCAAAGGGGGAATAACACCGGGGAGCTGTTTTTT. Protein: CARPQRGNNTGELFF. J is TRBJ2-2 and V is TRBV25-1, with a weak D call TRBD1 (6 bases). CDR1 is MGHDK and CDR2 is SYGVNS in the germline V gene. The V end lost 9 bases, the J end lost 2 bases, and 16 bases lay between the germline ends. This CDR3 contains 15 residues. The full variable domain, completed using reference TRBV25-1 and TRBJ2-2, is EADIYQTPRYLVIGTGKKITLECSQTMGHDKMYWYQQDPGMELHLIHYSYGVNSTEKGDLSSESTVSRIRTEHFPLTLESARPSHTSQYLCARPQRGNNTGELFFGEGSRLTVL.

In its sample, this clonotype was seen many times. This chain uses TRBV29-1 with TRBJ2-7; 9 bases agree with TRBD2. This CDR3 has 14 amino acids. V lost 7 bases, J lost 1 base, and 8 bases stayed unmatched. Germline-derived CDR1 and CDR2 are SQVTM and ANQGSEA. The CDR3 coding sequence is TGCAGCGCAATACTAGCGGGCGATTCCTACGAGCAGTACTTC. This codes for CSAILAGDSYEQYF.

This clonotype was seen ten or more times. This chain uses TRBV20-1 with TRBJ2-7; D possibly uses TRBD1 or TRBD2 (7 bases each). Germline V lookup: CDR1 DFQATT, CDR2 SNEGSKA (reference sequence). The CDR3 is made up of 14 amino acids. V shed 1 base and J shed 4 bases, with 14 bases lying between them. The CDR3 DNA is TGCAGTGCTAGAGCCCAGGGGGGGTTTTACGAGCAGTACTTC. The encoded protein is CSARAQGGFYEQYF.

In DNA, the CDR3 is TGTGCCAGCAGCTTAGTAGCGGGGGGGCTTGGGGAGACCCAGTACTTC. It specifies CASSLVAGGLGETQYF. The chain uses TRBV7-8 and TRBJ2-5; TRBD2 matches at 11 bases. Germline CDR1 is SGHVS and CDR2 is FQNEAQ. This CDR3 is built from 16 residues. V was pared by 1 base and J by 5 bases, with 6 bases of the junction left unmatched.

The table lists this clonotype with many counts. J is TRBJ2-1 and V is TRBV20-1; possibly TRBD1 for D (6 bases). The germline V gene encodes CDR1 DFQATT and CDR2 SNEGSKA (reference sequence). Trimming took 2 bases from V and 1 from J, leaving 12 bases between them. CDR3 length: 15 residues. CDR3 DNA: TGCAGTGCTAGATCCCGACAGGAATCCTACAATGAGCAGTTCTTC. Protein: CSARSRQESYNEQFF.

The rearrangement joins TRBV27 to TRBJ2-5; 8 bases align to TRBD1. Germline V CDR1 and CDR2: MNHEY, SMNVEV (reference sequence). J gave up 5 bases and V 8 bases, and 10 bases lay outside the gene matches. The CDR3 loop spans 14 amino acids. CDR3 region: CASGPTGAGETQYF. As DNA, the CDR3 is TGTGCCAGCGGACCGACAGGGGCGGGGGAGACCCAGTACTTC.

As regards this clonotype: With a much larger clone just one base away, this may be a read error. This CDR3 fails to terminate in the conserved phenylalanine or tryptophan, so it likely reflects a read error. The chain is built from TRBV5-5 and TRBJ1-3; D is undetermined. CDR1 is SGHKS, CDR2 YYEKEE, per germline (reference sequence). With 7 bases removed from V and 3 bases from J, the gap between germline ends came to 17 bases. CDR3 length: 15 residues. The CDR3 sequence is CASYLDPGGGNTIYS. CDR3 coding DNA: TGTGCCAGCTACCTCGACCCGGGAGGTGGAAACACCATATATTCT.